This T cell receptor beta chain was recovered during a study of shared clonotypes between healthy human individuals. Study-wide results and limits: The study's rarefaction showed incomplete sorted-subset sequencing despite large depth.

Germline V lookup: CDR1 MNHNS, CDR2 SASEGT. The CDR3 runs 14 residues. V dropped 2 bases and J dropped 5 bases, with 12 bases sitting between them. Repertoires were generated with immunoSEQ multiplex PCR, while TCRdb's copy carries only in-frame clones and drops some. The sample comprises approximately 2,000,000 clones, around 93% of which are singletons, and about 0.41% rests with the top ten. Concerning this clone itself: What it binds is not known.

In the CD4+ fraction, cells were divided into CD45RA+ naive and CD45RA-negative memory subsets. The chain couples TRBV6-1 to TRBJ1-1, with D tentatively TRBD1 (5 bases). The TCR originated in a man aged 18 to 29 in good health. Some clones in this sample may be carry-over from other donors' samples. Sequencing was done on a sample of naive CD4+ T cells from PBMCs. The subset: CD45RA+ positively selected. CDR3: CASSESLGVTEAFF. In nucleotides, the CDR3 is TGTGCCAGCAGTGAATCACTGGGGGTTACTGAAGCTTTCTTT.